The present TCR beta chain was sequenced within a study of blood T cell repertoires in COVID-19 (dated by TCRdb to about 2020). In terms of the full investigation: The collaborator samples originated in the United States, Italy and Spain and spanned the acute and convalescent phases of COVID-19. The prospective study material was composed of cDNA or gDNA derived from T cells, B-cell-depleted T cells, or PBMCs. Deeply sampled blood TCRbeta repertoires from subjects exposed to, actively infected with, or recovered from COVID-19 were included in the dataset. A freely available public database, intended as a resource for researchers studying the immune response to SARS-CoV-2, is where the repertoires were released. Samples came from the ongoing ImmuneRACE study (first 160 participants) plus 1,254 subjects from 6 global collaborators. Sample metadata almost always included a de-identified subject ID, COVID-19 status, age in years and sex. Where available, HLA class I and class II types were taken from metadata supplied by the sample provider and were not determined by assay-based typing.

The collaborating institutions used their own protocols to collect whole blood in K2EDTA tubes. Collaborator samples were shipped for TCRbeta analysis as frozen whole blood, isolated PBMCs, or DNA extracted from either sample type. Broad study findings and their caveats: Clinical and demographic metadata were provided uncurated, with the amount varying by source and participant.

This clone has only a few counts. The antigen it binds to is not known. No base-level quality is on record; no much larger clone is a single base apart. TCRbeta CDR3 regions were amplified from genomic DNA by means of the immunoSEQ Assay, a bias-controlled multiplex PCR. In the authors' own workflow: Nucleated cell counts per sample were estimated from amplification of reference gene primers within the assay. To quantify the absolute abundance of each unique TCRbeta CDR3 rearrangement, sequence reads were collapsed and filtered. For each sample, productive Simpson clonality was calculated as the square root of Simpson's diversity index over productive rearrangements. TCRdb retrieved this table from immuneACCESS and kept in-frame rearrangements only. Not all clones are present; in checked studies, unresolved V genes account for under half, and no reason is known for the remainder. The V and J calls and clone size come from that table; D and trimming were worked out from the DNA. This sample gives fewer than 100,000 clones in total; roughly 78% of them show up just once. The top ten clones comprise approximately 10% of the sample.

The sequencing input was peripheral blood. This TCR derives from a woman aged 65 to 85 with acute or convalescent COVID-19.

This receptor carries the CDR3 CASTPLLRRNYGYTF. The DNA sequence is TGTGCCAGCACACCCCTCCTCAGGCGAAACTATGGCTACACCTTC. The chain is made from TRBV11-2 and TRBJ1-2, with the D gene too uncertain to name. The germline V gene encodes CDR1 SGHAT and CDR2 FQNNGV. The CDR3 measures 15 amino acids from cysteine to phenylalanine. Only the CDR3 portion is preserved as DNA: 45 bases, with reading frame beginning at the first base. V is reduced by 7 bases and J by 2 bases, leaving a spacing of 17 bases between them. Reference TRBV11-2 and TRBJ1-2 genes cover what lies past the CDR3, so the full variable domain is EAGVAQSPRYKIIEKRQSVAFWCNPISGHATLYWYQQILGQGPKLLIQFQNNGVVDDSQLPKDRFSAERLKGVDSTLKIQPAKLEDSAVYLCASTPLLRRNYGYTFGSGTRLTVV.